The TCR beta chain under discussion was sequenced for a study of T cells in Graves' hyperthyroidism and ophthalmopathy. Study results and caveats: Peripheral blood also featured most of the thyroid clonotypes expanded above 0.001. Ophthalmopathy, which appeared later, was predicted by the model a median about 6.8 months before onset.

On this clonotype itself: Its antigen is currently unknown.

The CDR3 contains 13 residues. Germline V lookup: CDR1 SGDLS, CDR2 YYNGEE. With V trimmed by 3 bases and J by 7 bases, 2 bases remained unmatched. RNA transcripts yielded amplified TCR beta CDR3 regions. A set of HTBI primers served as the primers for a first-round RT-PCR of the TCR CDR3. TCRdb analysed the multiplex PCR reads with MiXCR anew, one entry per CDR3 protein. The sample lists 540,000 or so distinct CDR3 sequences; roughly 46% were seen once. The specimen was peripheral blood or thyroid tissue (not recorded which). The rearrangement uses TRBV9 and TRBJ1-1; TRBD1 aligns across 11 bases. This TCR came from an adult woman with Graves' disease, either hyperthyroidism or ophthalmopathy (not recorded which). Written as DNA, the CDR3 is TGTGCCAGCAGCGACGGGACAGGGGGTGAAGCTTTCTTT. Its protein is CASSDGTGGEAFF. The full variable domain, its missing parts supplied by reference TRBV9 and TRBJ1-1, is DSGVTQTPKHLITATGQRVTLRCSPRSGDLSVYWYQQSLDQGLQFLIQYYNGEERAKGNILERFSAQQFPDLHSELNLSSLELGDSALYFCASSDGTGGEAFFGQGTRLTVV.